This T cell receptor (beta chain) was profiled in a study of CD8 T cells in ankylosing spondylitis. Study-wide points: Reactive arthritis synovial fluid and blood were previously reported to contain some motif variants. Blood of patients with ankylosing spondylitis appeared to be characterized by a TCR beta motif of several highly homologous variants. Disease-linked clones had a CD8+ phenotype and relatively low frequency in peripheral blood. Enrichment of disease-linked clones was reportedly significant in matched ankylosing spondylitis synovial fluid.

Researchers built TCR beta libraries using quantitative 5'-RACE with molecular barcodes. TCRdb analysed the 5' RACE reads with MiXCR anew, one entry per CDR3 protein. Among approximately 540,000 distinct CDR3 sequences listed, approximately 12% were seen once. This clonotype occurred a few times. Its specificity is not known. Germline V gene sequence: CDR1 LNHNV, CDR2 YYDKDF (reference sequence). This CDR3 is built from 13 residues. V dropped 5 bases and J dropped 1 base, with 9 bases sitting between them. The sequenced material came from blood, either unsorted or a sorted T cell fraction (not recorded which). The TCR comes from a male donor with ankylosing spondylitis. The rearrangement joins TRBV15 to TRBJ2-7; D gene uncertain. The CDR3 nucleotides are TGTGCCACCAGCCCTGAGGATTCCTACGAGCAGTACGTC. The encoded protein is CATSPEDSYEQYV.